The sequence of this T cell receptor (beta chain) was determined in a study of early T cells in non-severe SARS-CoV-2 infection. CDR1 and CDR2 from the germline V gene are SEHNR and FQNEAQ (reference sequence). This CDR3 contains 14 residues. V shed 8 bases and J shed 0 bases, with 11 bases lying between them. This clonotype was seen repeatedly, ten times or more. From the 5' RACE reads, TCRdb called clonotypes with MiXCR, one entry per CDR3 protein. The table shows 50,000 to 75,000 distinct CDR3 sequences, with approximately 6% occurring only once. The input for sequencing was whole blood, taken at baseline. The chain is built from TRBV7-9 and TRBJ2-1; no firm D call. The receptor was isolated from an adult who was a healthcare worker with PCR-confirmed SARS-CoV-2 infection or an uninfected control (not recorded which). CDR3: CASWRTSSYNEQFF. The CDR3 bases are TGTGCCAGCTGGCGAACCAGCTCCTACAATGAGCAGTTCTTC.